This TCR beta chain was documented in a study of control samples from healthy donors and cancer patients. In germline, CDR1 is SGHTA, CDR2 FQGNSA. CDR3 length: 14 residues. V shed 2 bases and J shed 0 bases, with 8 bases lying between them. Repertoires were generated with immunoSEQ multiplex PCR, while TCRdb's copy carries only in-frame clones and drops some. The profile shows around 130,000 clones, 80% to 95% of them singletons. The rearrangement joins TRBV7-2 to TRBJ2-7; no clear D. Sequenced input: blood. The source of this sequence is a man aged 18-30 years in good health. DNA of the CDR3: TGTGCCAGCAGCTTATCCAGCCTCTCCTACGAGCAGTACTTC. It codes for CASSLSSLSYEQYF.